These 20 T cell receptor beta chains were sequenced from one sample in a study of blood T cell repertoires in COVID-19. This table comes from immunoSEQ multiplex PCR, and its TCRdb copy is limited to in-frame clones, with some not included. The sample includes about 87,000 clones, 70% to 85% of them seen just once. The sample consisted of peripheral blood. All receptors derive from a woman over 75 with COVID-19, enrolled during active disease.

This sequence joins TRBV27 and TRBJ2-1, with 12 bases aligning to TRBD2. This CDR3 spans 16 amino acids. V lost 5 bases and J lost 3; bases outside the gene matches: 5. Germline loops: CDR1 MNHEY, CDR2 SMNVEV (reference sequence). CDR3 DNA: TGTGCCAGCAGTCCCGGACTAGCGGGGATCTACAATGAGCAGTTCTTC. Translating it yields CASSPGLAGIYNEQFF.

The chain carries TRBV6-1 and TRBJ2-5; 8 positions agree with TRBD1. V was clipped by 3 bases and J by 5 bases; unmatched bases: 8. The CDR3 contains 15 residues. Germline V gene data show CDR1 as MNHNS and CDR2 as SASEGT. The CDR3 loop is CASSESPGGRETQYF. DNA of the CDR3: TGTGCCAGCAGTGAGTCCCCAGGGGGCAGGGAGACCCAGTACTTC.

The J gene is TRBJ2-5, the V gene TRBV7-2; no firm D call. Germline loops: CDR1 SGHTA, CDR2 FQGNSA. The CDR3 contains 13 residues. The germline V and J ends were trimmed by 2 bases and 13 bases, with 17 bases remaining between them. The CDR3 nucleotides read TGTGCCAGCAGCTTACTTCGGGTCGAAACGTGGTACTTC. Its protein product is CASSLLRVETWYF.

The chain employs TRBV18 and TRBJ2-5, with D perhaps TRBD2 (6 bases). Trimming cost V 2 bases and J 2 bases, with 9 bases left between them. The germline gives CDR1 KGHSH, CDR2 LQKENI. CDR3 length: 14 amino acids. In DNA form, the CDR3 reads TGTGCCAGCTCACCAATTAGCGGACAAGAGACCCAGTACTTC. It specifies CASSPISGQETQYF.

The gene calls are TRBV5-1 and TRBJ1-2; 7 bases are a match to TRBD1. This CDR3 has 14 residues. Trimming cost V 0 bases and J 7 bases; bases outside gene matches: 6. Germline CDR1 is SGHRS and CDR2 is YFSETQ. The CDR3 is CASSLEGARGGYTF. The CDR3 region has the DNA TGCGCCAGCAGCTTGGAGGGGGCGCGCGGTGGCTACACCTTC.

The J gene is TRBJ1-3, the V gene TRBV5-4; 11 bases are a match to TRBD1. Germline assignment: CDR1 SGHNT and CDR2 YYREEE (reference sequence). The CDR3 length is 16 residues. Trimming at V came to 0 bases and at J to 2 bases, leaving 1 base not matched to a gene. The CDR3 DNA reads as TGTGCCAGCAGCTTGGTGGGACAGGGGGCTGGAAACACCATATATTTT. As protein: CASSLVGQGAGNTIYF.

The chain employs TRBV7-8 and TRBJ1-1; maybe TRBD1 (6 bases). The CDR3 has 13 residues. Deletions cut 1 base from V and 4 bases from J, with 7 bases between. Germline V gene lookup returns CDR1 SGHVS and CDR2 FQNEAQ. CDR3 in DNA: TGTGCCAGCAGCTTAGACAGGGCCACTGAAGCTTTCTTT. It yields the protein CASSLDRATEAFF.

The V gene is TRBV7-8, the J gene TRBJ1-2, with D unresolved. The CDR3 is made up of 12 amino acids. V lost 5 bases and J lost 5, with 9 bases in between. The germline V gene encodes CDR1 SGHVS and CDR2 FQNEAQ. In DNA, the CDR3 is TGTGCCAGCAGCCACCCGGGGTATGGCTACACCTTC. Its protein product is CASSHPGYGYTF. Drawing the rest from reference TRBV7-8 and TRBJ1-2, the complete variable domain is GAGVSQSPRYKVAKRGQDVALRCDPISGHVSLFWYQQALGQGPEFLTYFQNEAQLDKSGLPSDRFFAERPEGSVSTLKIQRTQQEDSAVYLCASSHPGYGYTFGSGTRLTVV.

The rearrangement links TRBV29-1 to TRBJ1-2; TRBD1 is a possible D gene (5 bases). CDR3 length: 13 residues. Trimming removed 6 bases from V and 7 bases from J, with 18 bases in between. Germline lookup yields CDR1 SQVTM and CDR2 ANQGSEA. In DNA form, the CDR3 reads TGCAGCGTGGCTTCGGGAGTCCAGGGTGGCTACACCTTC. Amino acids: CSVASGVQGGYTF.

The chain combines TRBV9 with TRBJ2-3; D might be TRBD1 (6 bases). CDR1 and CDR2 from the germline V gene are SGDLS and YYNGEE. V lost 4 bases and J lost 3, with 18 bases in between. The CDR3 is made up of 16 amino acids. The CDR3 loop reads CASSPRNRVKTDTQYF. For the CDR3, the DNA is TGTGCCAGCAGCCCTCGGAACAGGGTGAAGACAGATACGCAGTATTTT.

This chain uses TRBV18 with TRBJ2-1; D unresolved. CDR3 length equals 16 residues. Trimming stripped 1 base from V and 0 bases from J, with 10 bases between. CDR1 and CDR2 (germline): KGHSH, LQKENI. The CDR3 DNA sequence: TGTGCCAGCTCACCACAGAGCCCCCTCTCCTACAATGAGCAGTTCTTC. Translating it yields CASSPQSPLSYNEQFF.

The V gene is TRBV6-5, the J gene TRBJ1-5; D perhaps matches TRBD1 (6 bases). The CDR3 runs 13 residues. Germline loops: CDR1 MNHEY, CDR2 SVGAGI. V shed 2 bases and J shed 7 bases, with 9 bases lying between them. The CDR3 region has the DNA TGTGCCAGCAGTTACAGGGGGGGGCAGCCCCAGCATTTT. Its translation: CASSYRGGQPQHF.

This chain uses TRBV7-2 with TRBJ2-2, with D hard to call. Trimming removed 1 base from V and 3 bases from J, with 12 bases in between. The CDR3 spans 16 residues. CDR1 and CDR2 (germline): SGHTA, FQGNSA. The CDR3 DNA is TGTGCCAGCAGCTTAGTTGCACAGAAATACACCGGGGAGCTGTTTTTT. Translating it yields CASSLVAQKYTGELFF.

The chain recombines TRBV28 with TRBJ2-7; 8 nucleotides match TRBD2. V lost 5 bases and J lost 0; bases outside the gene matches: 9. CDR3 length equals 16 residues. Germline values: CDR1 MDHEN, CDR2 SYDVKM. This chain's CDR3 is CASSPTGGRSSYEQYF. In DNA, the CDR3 is TGTGCCAGCAGTCCCACGGGCGGGAGGAGCTCCTACGAGCAGTACTTC.

This clone was detected only a few times. CDR3 amino acids: CASSTGYNEQFF. The DNA for the CDR3 is TGTGCCAGCTCGACTGGTTACAATGAGCAGTTCTTC. This chain joins TRBV6-5 and TRBJ2-1; D gene uncertain. This CDR3 spans 12 amino acids. Germline lookup yields CDR1 MNHEY and CDR2 SVGAGI. Trimming stripped 8 bases from V and 4 bases from J, with 9 bases between.

DNA of the CDR3: TGTGCCAGCAGCGCAGGGTTTGATACGCAGTATTTT. It translates to CASSAGFDTQYF. V usage is TRBV7-2 and J usage is TRBJ2-3, with TRBD1 as a possible D gene (5 bases). Deletions cut 5 bases from V and 6 bases from J, with 9 bases between. The CDR3 length is 12 residues. Germline V lookup: CDR1 SGHTA, CDR2 FQGNSA.

This sequence joins TRBV11-2 and TRBJ2-5; D perhaps matches TRBD2 (5 bases). Trimming took 5 bases from V and 5 from J, leaving 15 bases between them. In germline, CDR1 is SGHAT, CDR2 FQNNGV. The CDR3 sequence is 14 residues long. CDR3 sequence: CASSQGWERETQYF. CDR3 bases: TGTGCCAGCAGCCAAGGATGGGAGCGGGAGACCCAGTACTTC.

The chain combines TRBV4-1 with TRBJ1-2; TRBD1 might be the D (5 bases). In germline, CDR1 is MGHRA, CDR2 YSYEKL. V lost 0 bases to trimming and J lost 3 bases, with 17 bases between them. The CDR3 is 17 residues long. The CDR3 DNA follows: TGCGCCAGCAGCCAAGAAGGACGCAGGGCTCCAGACTATGGCTACACCTTC. Translation gives CASSQEGRRAPDYGYTF.

V is TRBV20-1 and J is TRBJ2-3; 14 bases align to TRBD2. J was trimmed by 0 bases and V by 5 bases; bases with no gene match: 7. The CDR3 loop spans 17 amino acids. Germline CDR1 is DFQATT and CDR2 is SNEGSKA (reference sequence). The CDR3 nucleotides are TGCAGTGCTCGTGGACTAGCGGGGGGTTTGAGCACAGATACGCAGTATTTT. Its protein product is CSARGLAGGLSTDTQYF.

The chain joins TRBV7-2 to TRBJ2-5; D is undetermined. Germline CDR1 and CDR2: SGHTA and FQGNSA. The V end lost 4 bases, the J end lost 5 bases, and 8 bases lay between the germline ends. The CDR3 loop spans 12 amino acids. As DNA, the CDR3 is TGTGCCAGCAGCTGGCGGTTTGAGACCCAGTACTTC. Protein product: CASSWRFETQYF.